In this sample, the clone carrying this T cell receptor (beta chain) turned up a few times. Its matching antigen is unknown. This sample was included in a study of OX40 agonist ivuxolimab in advanced cancers. The study's findings and limits: More expanded clones were seen, on average, in CD8+ T cells than in CD4+. CD4+ and CD8+ T cells in blood underwent clonal expansion by week 6 at 0.1 to 3.0 mg/kg. Nonresponders included some who also had low normalized T-cell clonal expansion.

With baseline, cycle 4 day 1, and cycle 7 day 1 as timepoints, blood was sampled. Profiling relied on immunoSEQ multiplex PCR, and the TCRdb table lists in-frame clones only, not all of them. Counted here are roughly 60,000 clones, around four fifths occurring once; the ten biggest clones make up 3.7%. Germline assignment: CDR1 SGHNT and CDR2 YENEEA. The CDR3 covers 16 residues. V was clipped by 4 bases and J by 0 bases, with 12 bases between them. This sample comprised CD4+ or CD8+ T cells sorted from blood, obtained in a trial of the OX40 agonist ivuxolimab. The TCR sequence derives from an adult with an advanced solid tumor such as melanoma, head and neck, liver or kidney cancer. The chain links TRBV11-3 to TRBJ1-4; D possibly corresponds to TRBD1 (5 bases). The CDR3: CASSSRTGATNEKLFF. In DNA, the CDR3 is TGTGCCAGCAGCTCAAGGACGGGGGCAACTAATGAAAAACTGTTTTTT.